This TCR beta chain was observed in a study of cytomegalovirus exposure and HLA in healthy donors. General observations from the study: Serostatus for CMV was the only available immune exposure information. HLA-A and HLA-B allele assignments for most subjects were reportedly predicted accurately using TCR beta sequences.

Per the germline V gene, CDR1 is LGHNA and CDR2 is YSLEER. The V end was cut by 3 bases, the J end by 4 bases, with 16 bases between. This CDR3 is built from 15 residues. A multiplex PCR was run with 60 Vbeta primers and 13 Jbeta primers. The assay was immunoSEQ multiplex PCR, and TCRdb's table has in-frame clones only and misses some. Altogether around 140,000 clones are present, about 80% being singletons, with the ten largest covering about an eighth. This clone has more than one count but fewer than ten. The antigen remains undetermined. The J gene is TRBJ2-7, the V gene TRBV4-3; D perhaps matches TRBD2 (6 bases). The receptor was derived from a man in his forties in good health and CMV-seropositive. What was sequenced was PBMCs. The CDR3 DNA follows: TGCGCCAGCAGCCAGACCGGGAGCCGCCATTACGAGCAGTACTTC. Its translation: CASSQTGSRHYEQYF.